The T cell receptor (beta chain) described here comes from a study of tumor-infiltrating lymphocytes in primary liver carcinoma (dated by TCRdb to the late 2010s). General notes on the study: Of the five patients (three men and two women, aged 30 to 69 years), four had hepatocellular carcinoma and one had combined HCC and intrahepatic cholangiocarcinoma. Tumors of the five patients were stage T1-T3 N0M0 with maximum diameters of roughly 4.2 to 11 cm. Samples yielded roughly 3.5 to 7.13 million productive TCRbeta reads; read depth did not differ significantly between tissue types. The study combined TCRbeta repertoire sequencing, expression microarrays and whole-exome sequencing across five regions of each liver tumor, with adjacent normal tissue and blood. A total of 35 or so specimens from 5 patients went through TCRbeta repertoire sequencing, namely 25 tumor regions, 5 adjacent noncancerous liver tissues and 5 peripheral blood samples. High reproducibility was observed for the technical replicate repertoires, with mean shared-clone rates approximately 0.9 and correlation coefficients above 0.95. Study-level results and caveats: The top 250 clones accounted for a significantly greater share of the repertoire in tumors than in blood (p = 0.039). Pairs of tumor regions showed greater repertoire overlap (mean about 35%) than tumor-adjacent pairs (roughly 17%) or tumor-blood pairs (approximately 15%), which is consistent with antigen-driven expansion. Because only the TCR beta chain was sequenced and unpaired alpha chains were not captured, true repertoire diversity is likely underestimated. Since the samples were bulk and unsorted, there was no way to compare CD4+ and CD8+ T cell repertoires. With just a few patients in the study, the authors point out that the findings should be validated in a larger study.

Total RNA and DNA were co-extracted without cell sorting from about 19-30 mg of bulk tissue using the AllPrep DNA/RNA mini kit. Surgical resection was performed in China between 2015 and early 2016 on 5 or 6 patients with histopathologically diagnosed primary liver carcinoma. Patients had chronic HBV infection and were treatment-naive at sampling. Fresh tumor and adjacent tissue pieces were bisected; one half was stored in RNAlater at -80°C, the other sent for histology. The CDR3 extends over 15 residues, inclusive of both ends. Only the CDR3 region is kept as DNA, spanning 45 bases read in frame from base 1. Based on the germline V gene, the CDR1 and CDR2 sequences are SGHNT and YENEEA. V lost 6 bases and J lost 7 bases; the stretch between them is 21 bases long. Using a constant-region primer and ProtoScript II reverse transcriptase, TCRbeta-specific cDNA was reverse-transcribed from roughly 460 ng total RNA. The TCRbeta libraries were prepared through three rounds of nested multiplex PCR following a slightly modified ARM-PCR procedure. Each of the first two PCR rounds ran for about 9 cycles and used multiplex TRBV1-TRBV30 forward primers together with a Cbeta reverse primer. A final 25-cycle PCR with Deep VentR polymerase added sample barcodes and Illumina adapters. Before sequencing, amplicons of 200-500 bp were purified from gel using a QIAquick gel extraction kit. TCRbeta amplicons were sequenced on an Illumina HiSeq 2500 with 250-bp paired-end reads. In the paper's pipeline: Quality trimming of reads was performed with Trimmomatic v0.33, and paired reads were merged with FLASH v1.2.11 so that full CDR3 sequences could be recovered. V, D and J germline segments were assigned to the rearranged TCRbeta sequences using MiGEC v1.2.1b. VDJtools v1.0.0 computed clonotype statistics and Shannon-Wiener diversity indices. To reduce sampling bias, subsequent analyses other than the diversity analysis used only the 250 most abundant clonotypes in each sample. TCRdb reanalyzed the raw reads on its own, using fastp at Q25 for trimming and MiXCR for clone calling, and kept in-frame beta chains. Rows are combined by CDR3 protein, so each entry shows the most common genes and DNA. The V and J calls come from TCRdb's annotation, not from the publication. The sample yields around 120,000 distinct CDR3 sequences; around 70% were counted once. Over 6.5% of the sample belongs to the ten largest clones.

Worth noting for this clonotype: Which antigen it targets is not known. The CDR3 does not end in the conserved phenylalanine or tryptophan, so this is likely a read error.

This sequence uses TRBV11-3 and TRBJ1-1, with the D segment identity uncertain. This TCR came from a woman aged 60-70 years with primary liver carcinoma and hepatitis B virus infection. The sequenced material came from tumor-adjacent normal liver tissue. The CDR3 in this case is CASSPRAGGVGEAFS. The nucleotide sequence reads as follows: TGTGCCAGCAGTCCCCGGGCAGGTGGGGTGGGTGAAGCTTTCTCT.